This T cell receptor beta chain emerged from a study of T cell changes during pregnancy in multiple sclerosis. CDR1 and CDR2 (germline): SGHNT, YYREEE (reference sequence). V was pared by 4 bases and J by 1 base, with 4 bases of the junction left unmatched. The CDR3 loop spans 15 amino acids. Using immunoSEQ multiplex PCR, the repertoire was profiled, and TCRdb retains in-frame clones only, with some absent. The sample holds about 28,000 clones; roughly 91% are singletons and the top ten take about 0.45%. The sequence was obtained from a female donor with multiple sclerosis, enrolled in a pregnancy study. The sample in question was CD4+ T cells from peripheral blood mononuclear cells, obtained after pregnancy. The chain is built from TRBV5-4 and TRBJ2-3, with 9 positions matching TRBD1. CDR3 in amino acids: CASSAWTGGTDTQYF. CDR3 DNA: TGTGCCAGCAGCGCCTGGACAGGGGGCACAGATACGCAGTATTTT. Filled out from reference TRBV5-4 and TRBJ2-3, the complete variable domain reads ETGVTQSPTHLIKTRGQQVTLRCSSQSGHNTVSWYQQALGQGPQFIFQYYREEENGRGNFPPRFSGLQFPNYSSELNVNALELDDSALYLCASSAWTGGTDTQYFGPGTRLTVL.